Sequencing of this T cell receptor beta chain was carried out in a study of cytomegalovirus exposure and HLA in healthy donors (dated by TCRdb to the late 2010s). Context from the whole study: An earlier analysis of several hundred of the donors reported more than 250 Gb of sequence data and 117 million unique TCR beta sequences from roughly 180 million T cells. Roughly 300 gigabases of sequencing data and approximately 84 million unique TCR sequences were included in an early release covering roughly 700 HLA-typed donors. The genetic ancestry cluster associated with self-reported Caucasian donors included 70% to 85% of the 398 genotyped donors. The aim of the study was to test whether cataloging public T cell receptors could identify signatures of past pathogen exposure. Using immunosequencing, the study profiled T cell repertoires from roughly 650 subjects and related those repertoires to cytomegalovirus serostatus. In addition to the first cohort of hundreds of subjects, a separate validation cohort of 130 or so different subjects was used. To predict cytomegalovirus infection status, the study combined high-throughput TCR immunosequencing, statistical association of individual TCRs with disease status, and machine learning. To study patterns of TCR occurrence, a later analysis re-analyzed previously published TCR beta repertoires from 600 to 750 donors and added high-resolution HLA genotyping. Rather than drawing on any new phenotypic data, the later analysis identified candidate immune exposures from TCR beta sequences and the way those sequences occurred across donors. To decide whether each TCR beta V gene segment behaved as functional or pseudogenic, an earlier analysis of several hundred of the donors relied on high-throughput TCR beta sequencing. Donor age, sex, ethnicity and CMV serostatus were compiled together with the repertoire data. Genome-wide SNP genotypes for about 55% of the roughly 670 donors were used in a later genetic analysis, which treated that subset as a discovery cohort. Every discovery cohort repertoire had been produced on one sequencing platform. HLA typing covered class I and class II loci at four-digit resolution. Typing coverage varied by locus: about 629-630 donors for A, B, C, DRB1 and DQB1; roughly 500 for DQA1; around 570 for DPA1; roughly 470 for DPB1. Several DR-DQ haplotypes were handled as single units for association and clustering because linkage in the cohort was strong. On average, roughly 250,000 unique TCR beta nucleotide sequences were sequenced per donor among about 400 genotyped donors of the cohort, with about 17% of those sequences being non-productive. Overall study results and their limits: The only immune exposure information available for the cohort was CMV serostatus. In a later analysis, HLA-associated TCR beta chains were found to be more clonally expanded and to have lower generation probabilities than equally common non-associated chains. Because counts were too low, 15 or so rarely observed V segments, including chromosome 9 orphons, were excluded from the earlier analysis of 587 of the donors. Sequencing depth was assumed to be roughly uniform across donors in the presence/absence analyses, though that assumption may not hold. In a later analysis, TCR association rates were found to vary across HLA loci, with the most associated TCRs seen for DRB1 alleles and the fewest for HLA-C alleles. A cluster of highly shared sequence variants was judged likely to be a technical artifact of the sequencing pipeline. Linkage disequilibrium might explain the correlated functional status among segregating V segments, but an unknown experimental factor could not be excluded. A further reported finding was that TCR beta sequences accurately predicted the HLA-A and HLA-B alleles for most subjects in the first cohort. Most CMV-associated TCR beta chains appeared to be HLA-restricted in a later analysis, and the HLA associations seemed to be driven largely by CMV exposure. Compared with the 666-donor mean, donors in an Asian-associated ancestry cluster had fewer N-insertions in productive TCRs, according to a later genetic analysis. In an earlier analysis of 587 of the donors, most TCR beta V segments were observed in productive rearrangements about 90% or about 30% of the time, broadly matching IMGT annotations. A later genetic analysis associated a missense DCLRE1C variant with V-gene and J-gene trimming of TCR beta chains, and an independent cohort replicated the association. This cohort had only TCR beta chains sequenced, and the lack of alpha or paired-chain data limited which features could be detected. The classifier was reported to diagnose cytomegalovirus status with high specificity and sensitivity in both the original and validation cohorts. A few of the identified cytomegalovirus-associated TCR beta chains were confirmed in vitro to be specific for cytomegalovirus antigens. According to the authors, the approach could potentially be generalized to other disease states and immunological phenotypes. While some public TCRs were present in many individuals, most TCR sequences turned up only very rarely across donors. Strong co-occurrence of HLA alleles, especially DR and DQ, made assigning TCR associations to individual alleles difficult. Specific HLA alleles were associated with over 15,000 TCR beta sequences at a false discovery rate of 0.05 in a later analysis. In a later analysis, several top co-occurrence clusters were reported to appear linked to parvovirus B19, influenza, CMV and Epstein-Barr virus. In the study, 150 to 200 TCR beta chains were listed as associated with cytomegalovirus. Because HLA typing was unavailable for some donors at each locus, only the typed subset was used in association tests.

The cohort consisted of 600 or so healthy bone marrow donors. At the time of sampling, all cohort members were nominally healthy, though unrecorded immune exposures were likely present. The donor tested CMV seronegative, placing the donor among the 300 to 450 seronegative members of the cohort. A peripheral blood sample was provided by each donor, and peripheral blood mononuclear cells were used for TCR beta sequencing. Genomic DNA extraction from the blood cell samples was performed with the Qiagen DNeasy Blood Extraction Kit. About this clone itself: The antigen it recognizes is unknown. One base away there is no much larger clone; base qualities are not given.

The protocol used for the library was the immunoSEQ multiplex PCR assay. For the multiplex PCR, a mixture combining 60 forward primers for TCR Vbeta segments and 13 reverse primers for TCR Jbeta segments was used. The CDR3 region of rearranged TCR beta genes was amplified from genomic DNA with a multiplex PCR assay. On the Illumina HiSeq System, the amplified TCR beta libraries were sequenced as 87-base-pair reads. The original methods were these. A later analysis counted around 72 million unique TCR beta chains across the 700 or so repertoires, and 10 million to 12 million of these chains were shared by at least two donors. A nearest-neighbor algorithm error-corrected the raw reads and collapsed the reads into unique sequences, merging closely related sequences to remove PCR and sequencing errors. Alignment of CDR3 sequences to IMGT reference sequences was used to assign V, D and J gene segments. For a sequence to be retained, a match of at least six nucleotides to both a V gene segment and a J gene segment was required. Rearrangements were called productive when the CDR3 lacked stop codons and stayed in frame with V and J; all others were non-productive. CDR3 was defined by IMGT convention, running from the second conserved V-encoded cysteine to the conserved J-encoded phenylalanine. The earlier analysis of about 610 of the donors excluded any sequence lacking an unambiguous match to a single V gene segment. An earlier analysis of 587 of the donors called V segments functional above 56.7% productive rearrangements and segregating when the between-donor standard deviation exceeded 5%. A statistical classification framework was built to diagnose cytomegalovirus status from the catalog of TCR beta chain sequences. In a later analysis, V and J genes were assigned by comparing TCR nucleotide sequences against IMGT/GENE-DB human TR gene sequences. The TCRdist pipeline was used in a later analysis to assign CDR3 sequences and most-parsimonious VDJ recombination scenarios. A later analysis defined each TCR beta chain by its CDR3 amino acid sequence plus V-gene family, and excluded reads lacking a unique V-gene family. A later analysis removed 550 to 650 highly shared, low-generation-probability nucleotide sequences to deal with suspected cross-contamination and a sequencing artifact. In a later analysis, a clonal expansion index for each public chain was calculated from normalized within-repertoire ranks of inferred template counts. In a later analysis, generation probabilities were computed using a VDJ recombination model fitted to out-of-frame rearrangements, and the results were checked against IGoR. Hypergeometric tests were used in a later analysis to score TCR-TCR, TCR-HLA and TCR-CMV co-occurrence, with a repertoire-size bias correction applied to the TCR pairs. To estimate false discovery rates, a later analysis permuted the HLA or CMV assignments 20 times. In a later analysis, co-occurring TCRs were grouped with DBSCAN, and TCRdist sequence similarity was added when clustering was performed within HLA-allele-positive subsets. Repertoires with fewer than 30,000 or more than 120,000 public chains were left out of co-occurrence clustering, as were five repertoires with anomalous nucleotide sharing. TCRdb took this table from immuneACCESS and kept in-frame rearrangements with V and J called. Such tables lack part of the clones; where checked against another copy, unresolved V genes explain under half of the gap, and the rest is unexplained. V and J calls plus clone size are reproduced from that table; the DNA served to infer D and trimming. In all, the sample holds over 65,000 clones, and around 80% of those were seen once. The top ten clonotypes cover roughly 2% of the sample.

The sequence came from a man aged 40-49 years in good health and CMV-seronegative. Material: PBMCs.

The DNA sequence is TGTGCCACCAGGATGGGGCCAAGGGGGCGAAGTGCCCAGCATTTT. This gives the protein CATRMGPRGRSAQHF. The chain is encoded by TRBV19 joined to TRBJ1-5, and TRBD1 aligns with 7 junction nucleotides. Here V drops 10 bases and J drops 11 bases, and the junction holds 20 bases not matched to any gene. Taken from cysteine to phenylalanine, the CDR3 has 15 residues. The read is trimmed to its CDR3 DNA, 45 bases read in frame from base 1. Looking up the germline V gene (reference sequence) yields CDR1 LNHDA and CDR2 SQIVND. Reference TRBV19 and TRBJ1-5 genes cover what lies past the CDR3, so the full variable domain is DGGITQSPKYLFRKEGQNVTLSCEQNLNHDAMYWYRQDPGQGLRLIYYSQIVNDFQKGDIAEGYSVSREKKESFPLTVTSAQKNPTAFYLCATRMGPRGRSAQHFGDGTRLSIL.